A selection of T cell receptor beta chains follows, all from one sample in a study of lymphopenia after photon versus proton radiotherapy. Profiling relied on immunoSEQ multiplex PCR, and the TCRdb table lists in-frame clones only, not all of them. The table has 22,000 or so clones, 70% to 90% seen once; the top ten hold around 3%. Specimen: peripheral blood, collected from a patient treated with photon-based radiotherapy. The receptors shown here come from a woman between 50 and 59 years old with pancreatic cancer. Each CDR3 is given with its conserved first and last residue. The D gene is left open where the match is weak. Expanded clones are given a class, and other clones once, few, many or no size at all.

cdr3_nt cdr3_aa v_call clone_size d_call j_call
TGCGCCAGCAGCACTGGACAGGCAGCCGGGGAGCTGTTTTTT CASSTGQAAGELFF TRBV5-1 once TRBD1 TRBJ2-2
TGTGCCATCAGTGAGTCAGCGGGAGGATACAATGAGCAGTTCTTC CAISESAGGYNEQFF TRBV10-3 once TRBD2 TRBJ2-1
TGTGCCAGTACCTCGGACCTATCGGAGGGATGTAAAGCTTTCTTT CASTSDLSEGCKAFF TRBV19 NA NA TRBJ1-1
TGTGCCAGCAGTGAGACGGACAGGGAGTGGGGTGAAAAACTGTTTTTT CASSETDREWGEKLFF TRBV6-1 few TRBD1 TRBJ1-4
TGTGCCAGCAGAGAAGGACAGCTTAGCTCCTACGAGCAGTACTTC CASREGQLSSYEQYF TRBV28 once NA TRBJ2-7
TGTGCCAGCAGCCCAAGTAGGAACCGGGGCGACCCCTACGCGGAGCAGTACTTC CASSPSRNRGDPYAEQYF TRBV7-8 NA NA TRBJ2-7
TGCGCCAGCAGCCGGACAGATATTACTATGACTGAAGCTTTCTTT CASSRTDITMTEAFF TRBV5-1 NA NA TRBJ1-1
TGTGCCAGCAGCCCCGTAGGACAGTTGCTGGAGCAGTTCTTC CASSPVGQLLEQFF TRBV5-6 NA NA TRBJ2-1
TGTGCCAGCAGCGGGACTAGCGGGCTGCCTTCCTACGAGCAGTACTTC CASSGTSGLPSYEQYF TRBV7-6 NA TRBD2 TRBJ2-7
TGTGCCAGCAGCGTGGACAGCTCTGGAAACACCATATATTTT CASSVDSSGNTIYF TRBV9 NA NA TRBJ1-3
TGTGCCAGCAGTGACTCGGGCGGGAGCACAGATACGCAGTATTTT CASSDSGGSTDTQYF TRBV6-4 NA NA TRBJ2-3
TGTGCCAGCAGCCCCCGGGGGACAGCCGGGAACACCGGGGAGCTGTTTTTT CASSPRGTAGNTGELFF TRBV13 NA NA TRBJ2-2
TGTGCCAGTAGTATATCTGGAGACAATGAGCAGTTCTTC CASSISGDNEQFF TRBV19 once NA TRBJ2-1
TGTGCCAGCAGTCCTCTTGGGGGGACCCAGTACTTC CASSPLGGTQYF TRBV28 NA NA TRBJ2-5